This T cell receptor beta chain was retrieved from a study of T cells in localized non-small cell lung cancer. Study results and caveats: Among the tissues sampled, uninvolved adjacent lung had the highest T cell clonality, above tumor. As only one tumor region underwent sequencing, heterogeneity remains possible.

TCRdb keeps only in-frame clones here, not all; method: immunoSEQ multiplex PCR. The sample includes fewer than 30,000 clones, 90% of them seen just once. Regarding this clone: The antigen is undetermined.

The CDR3 spans 16 residues. V was clipped by 2 bases and J by 5 bases; unmatched bases: 6. Germline loops: CDR1 LGHNA, CDR2 YSLEER. The chain combines TRBV4-3 with TRBJ2-5; the match to TRBD2 covers 12 bases. The sequence came from a woman aged 35-75 years with stage I lung adenocarcinoma. This sample comprised peripheral blood, obtained before any cancer treatment. The CDR3: CASSQRLAGDGETQYF. CDR3 nucleotides: TGCGCCAGCAGCCAAAGACTAGCGGGAGACGGGGAGACCCAGTACTTC.